This TCR beta chain is from a study of T cell responses to AZD1222 COVID-19 vaccine. CDR3 length: 13 residues. V was shortened by 4 bases and J by 7 bases, with 14 bases between the two germline ends. Germline V gene lookup returns CDR1 SGDLS and CDR2 YYNGEE. A single count supports this clone. Its antigen is unknown. Clones were sequenced by immunoSEQ multiplex PCR, and TCRdb holds only the in-frame ones, with some missing. The sample records 110,000 or so clones, around 83% being singletons. Study-wide findings and caveats: The study found vaccine-associated CD4 TCRs spanning spike, dominant at 160-218 and 743-854. Following two doses of AZD1222, Spike-specific TCR breadth and depth rose.

The source was peripheral blood, collected on day 0 of AZD1222 vaccination. The TCR was taken from an adult in good health. The chain employs TRBV9 and TRBJ1-2, with D maybe TRBD1 (5 bases). The DNA of the CDR3 is TGTGCCAGCAGCAACCGGGGACCTGCTGGCTACACCTTC. Encoded protein: CASSNRGPAGYTF.